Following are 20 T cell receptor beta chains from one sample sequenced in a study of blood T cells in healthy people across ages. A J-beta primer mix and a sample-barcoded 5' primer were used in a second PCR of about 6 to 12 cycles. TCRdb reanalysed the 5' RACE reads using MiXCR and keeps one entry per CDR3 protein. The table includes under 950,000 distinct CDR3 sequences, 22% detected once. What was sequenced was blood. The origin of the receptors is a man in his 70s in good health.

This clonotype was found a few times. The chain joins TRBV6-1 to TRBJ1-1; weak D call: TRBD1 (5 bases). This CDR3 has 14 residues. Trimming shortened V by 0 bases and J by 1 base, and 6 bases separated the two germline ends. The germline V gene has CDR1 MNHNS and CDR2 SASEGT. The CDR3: CASSEAGGNTEAFF. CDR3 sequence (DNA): TGTGCCAGCAGTGAAGCCGGGGGGAACACTGAAGCTTTCTTT.

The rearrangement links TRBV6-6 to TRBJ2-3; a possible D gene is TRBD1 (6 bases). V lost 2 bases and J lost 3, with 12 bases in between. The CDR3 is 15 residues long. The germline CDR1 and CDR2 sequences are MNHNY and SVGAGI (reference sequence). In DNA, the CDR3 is TGTGCCAGCAGTTACGGACAGTCTAGTACAGATACGCAGTATTTT. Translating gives CASSYGQSSTDTQYF.

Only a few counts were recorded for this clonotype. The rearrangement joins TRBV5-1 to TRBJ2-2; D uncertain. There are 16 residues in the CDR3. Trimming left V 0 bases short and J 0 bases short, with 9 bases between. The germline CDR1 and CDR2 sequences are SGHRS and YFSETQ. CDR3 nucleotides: TGCGCCAGCAGCTTGGACCTGCGATCGAACACCGGGGAGCTGTTTTTT. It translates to CASSLDLRSNTGELFF. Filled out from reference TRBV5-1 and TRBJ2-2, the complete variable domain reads KAGVTQTPRYLIKTRGQQVTLSCSPISGHRSVSWYQQTPGQGLQFLFEYFSETQRNKGNFPGRFSGRQFSNSRSEMNVSTLELGDSALYLCASSLDLRSNTGELFFGEGSRLTVL.

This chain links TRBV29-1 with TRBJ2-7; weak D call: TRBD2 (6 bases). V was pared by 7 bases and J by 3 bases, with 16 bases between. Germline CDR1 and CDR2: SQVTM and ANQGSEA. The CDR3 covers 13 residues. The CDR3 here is CSGLEGSDYEQYF. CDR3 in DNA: TGCAGCGGACTAGAGGGCAGCGACTACGAGCAGTACTTC.

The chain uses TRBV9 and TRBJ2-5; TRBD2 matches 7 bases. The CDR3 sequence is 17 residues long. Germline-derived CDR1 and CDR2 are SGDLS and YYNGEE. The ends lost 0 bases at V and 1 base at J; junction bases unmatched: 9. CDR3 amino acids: CASSVGVTSQGQETQYF. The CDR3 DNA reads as TGTGCCAGCAGCGTAGGGGTGACTAGCCAAGGCCAAGAGACCCAGTACTTC.

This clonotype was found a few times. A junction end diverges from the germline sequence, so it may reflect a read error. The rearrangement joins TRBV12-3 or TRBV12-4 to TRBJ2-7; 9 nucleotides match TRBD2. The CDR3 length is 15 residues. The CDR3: CANSLGLALEYEQYF. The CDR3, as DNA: TGTGCCAACAGTCTGGGACTAGCCCTTGAATACGAGCAGTACTTC.

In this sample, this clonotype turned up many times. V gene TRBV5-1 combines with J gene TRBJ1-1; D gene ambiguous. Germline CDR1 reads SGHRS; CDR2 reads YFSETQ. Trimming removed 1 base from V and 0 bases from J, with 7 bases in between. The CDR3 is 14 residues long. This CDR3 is CASSLSGLNTEAFF. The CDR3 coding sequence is TGCGCCAGCAGCTTGTCAGGTTTGAACACTGAAGCTTTCTTT.

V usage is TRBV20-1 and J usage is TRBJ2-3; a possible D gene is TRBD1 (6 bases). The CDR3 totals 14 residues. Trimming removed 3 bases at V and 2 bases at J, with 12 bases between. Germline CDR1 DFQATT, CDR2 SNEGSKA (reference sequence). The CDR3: CSASPQGYTDTQYF. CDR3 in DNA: TGCAGTGCTAGCCCCCAGGGGTACACAGATACGCAGTATTTT.

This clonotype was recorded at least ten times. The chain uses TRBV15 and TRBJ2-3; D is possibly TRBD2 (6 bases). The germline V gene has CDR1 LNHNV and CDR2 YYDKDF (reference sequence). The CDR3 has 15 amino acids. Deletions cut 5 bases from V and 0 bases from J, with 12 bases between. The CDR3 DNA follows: TGTGCCACCAGCCCCGAGCGGGCTAGCACAGATACGCAGTATTTT. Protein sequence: CATSPERASTDTQYF.

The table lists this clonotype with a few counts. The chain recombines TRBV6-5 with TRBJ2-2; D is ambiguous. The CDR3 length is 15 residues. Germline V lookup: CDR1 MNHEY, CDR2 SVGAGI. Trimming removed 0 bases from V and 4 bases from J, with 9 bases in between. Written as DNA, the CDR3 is TGTGCCAGCAGTTACTCGGATGAGGCCACCGGGGAGCTGTTTTTT. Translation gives CASSYSDEATGELFF.

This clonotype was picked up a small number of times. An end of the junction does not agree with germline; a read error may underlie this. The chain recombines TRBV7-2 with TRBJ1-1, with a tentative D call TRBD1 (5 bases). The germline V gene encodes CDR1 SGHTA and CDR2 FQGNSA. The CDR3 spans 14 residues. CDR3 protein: CASSLLGVNTEAFF. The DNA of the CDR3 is TGCGCCAGCAGCTTGCTAGGGGTCAACACTGAAGCTTTCTTT.

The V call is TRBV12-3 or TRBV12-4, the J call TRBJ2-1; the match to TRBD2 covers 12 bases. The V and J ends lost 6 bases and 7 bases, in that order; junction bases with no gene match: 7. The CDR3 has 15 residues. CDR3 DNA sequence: TGTGCCAGCAGCCAGCTAGCGGGGGGGCCTAATGAGCAGTTCTTC. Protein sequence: CASSQLAGGPNEQFF.

The CDR3, as DNA: TGTGCCAGCAGTTTAGATAATACAGGGAGAGCTTTCTTT. Amino acids: CASSLDNTGRAFF. This chain joins TRBV28 and TRBJ1-1; a possible D gene is TRBD1 (6 bases). V was clipped by 2 bases and J by 10 bases, with 14 bases between them. The CDR3 loop spans 13 amino acids. Germline V lookup: CDR1 MDHEN, CDR2 SYDVKM. Full variable domain (missing parts from reference TRBV28 and TRBJ1-1): DVKVTQSSRYLVKRTGEKVFLECVQDMDHENMFWYRQDPGLGLRLIYFSYDVKMKEKGDIPEGYSVSREKKERFSLILESASTNQTSMYLCASSLDNTGRAFFGQGTRLTVV.

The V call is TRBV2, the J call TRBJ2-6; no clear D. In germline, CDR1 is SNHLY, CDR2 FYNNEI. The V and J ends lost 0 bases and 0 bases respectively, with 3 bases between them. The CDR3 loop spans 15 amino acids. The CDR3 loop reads CASSEAVSGANVLTF. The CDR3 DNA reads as TGTGCCAGCAGTGAAGCCGTCTCTGGGGCCAACGTCCTGACTTTC.

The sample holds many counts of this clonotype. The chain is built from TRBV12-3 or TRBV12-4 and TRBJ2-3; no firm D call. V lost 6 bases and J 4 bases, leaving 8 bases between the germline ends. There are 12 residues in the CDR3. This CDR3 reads CASSRGADTQYF. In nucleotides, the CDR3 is TGTGCCAGCAGCCGAGGCGCAGATACGCAGTATTTT.

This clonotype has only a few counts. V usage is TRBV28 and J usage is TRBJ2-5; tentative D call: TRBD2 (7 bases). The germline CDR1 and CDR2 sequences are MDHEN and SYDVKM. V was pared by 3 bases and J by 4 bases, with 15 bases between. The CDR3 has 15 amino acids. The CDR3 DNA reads TGTGCCAGCAGTTTGAATAGGGGGGGACGAGAGACCCAGTACTTC. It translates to CASSLNRGGRETQYF.

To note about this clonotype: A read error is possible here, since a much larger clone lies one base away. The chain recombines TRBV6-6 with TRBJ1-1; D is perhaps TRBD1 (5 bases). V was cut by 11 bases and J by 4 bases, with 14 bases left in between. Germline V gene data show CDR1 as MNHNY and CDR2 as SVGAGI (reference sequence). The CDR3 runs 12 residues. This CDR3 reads CAAKGTGTEAFF. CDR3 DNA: TGTGCCGCCAAAGGGACTGGCACTGAAGCTTTCTTT.

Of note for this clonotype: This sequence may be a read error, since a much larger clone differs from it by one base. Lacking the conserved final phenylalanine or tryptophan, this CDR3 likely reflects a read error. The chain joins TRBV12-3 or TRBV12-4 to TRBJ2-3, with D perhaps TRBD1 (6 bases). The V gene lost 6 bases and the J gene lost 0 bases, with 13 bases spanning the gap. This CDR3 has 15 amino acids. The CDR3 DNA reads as TGTGCCAGCAGGCTACAGGGCCTTAGCACAGATACGCAGTATCTT. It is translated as CASRLQGLSTDTQYL.

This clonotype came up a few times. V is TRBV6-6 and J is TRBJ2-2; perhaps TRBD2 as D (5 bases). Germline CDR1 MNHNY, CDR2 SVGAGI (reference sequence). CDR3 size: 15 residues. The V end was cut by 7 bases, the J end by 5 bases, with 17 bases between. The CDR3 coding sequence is TGTGCCAGCACCTTAGCGCCTCCGGAGACCGGGGAGCTGTTTTTT. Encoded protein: CASTLAPPETGELFF.

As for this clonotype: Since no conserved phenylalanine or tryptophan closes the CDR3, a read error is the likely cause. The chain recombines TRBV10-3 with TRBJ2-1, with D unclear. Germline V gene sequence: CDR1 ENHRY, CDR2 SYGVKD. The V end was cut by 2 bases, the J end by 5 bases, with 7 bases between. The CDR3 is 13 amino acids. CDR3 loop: CAISEPNNNEQFS. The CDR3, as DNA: TGTGCCATCAGTGAGCCAAACAACAATGAGCAGTTCTCC.